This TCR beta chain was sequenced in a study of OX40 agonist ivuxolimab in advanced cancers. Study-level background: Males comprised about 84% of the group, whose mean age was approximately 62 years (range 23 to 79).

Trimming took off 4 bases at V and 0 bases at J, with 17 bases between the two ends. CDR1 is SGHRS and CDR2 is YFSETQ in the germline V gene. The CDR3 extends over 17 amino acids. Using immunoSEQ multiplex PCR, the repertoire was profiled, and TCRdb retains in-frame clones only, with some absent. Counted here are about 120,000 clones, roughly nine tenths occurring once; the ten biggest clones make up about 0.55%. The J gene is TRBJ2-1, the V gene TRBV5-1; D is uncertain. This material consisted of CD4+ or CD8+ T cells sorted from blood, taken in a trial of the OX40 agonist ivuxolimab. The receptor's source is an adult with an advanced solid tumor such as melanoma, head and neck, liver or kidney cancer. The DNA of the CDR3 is TGCGCCAGCAGCCTGAACGCGCAGCCGAGCTCCTACAATGAGCAGTTCTTC. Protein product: CASSLNAQPSSYNEQFF.